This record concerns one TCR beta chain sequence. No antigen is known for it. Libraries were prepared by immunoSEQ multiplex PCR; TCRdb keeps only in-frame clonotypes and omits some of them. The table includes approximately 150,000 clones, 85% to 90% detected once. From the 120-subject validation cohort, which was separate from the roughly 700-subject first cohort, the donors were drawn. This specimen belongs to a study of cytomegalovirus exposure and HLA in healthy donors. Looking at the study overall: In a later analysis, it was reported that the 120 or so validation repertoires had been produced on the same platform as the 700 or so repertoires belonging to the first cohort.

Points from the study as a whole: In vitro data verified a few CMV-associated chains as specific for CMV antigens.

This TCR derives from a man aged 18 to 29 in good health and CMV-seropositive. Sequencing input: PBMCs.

The CDR3 nucleotides read TGTGCCAGCAGCTTGTCGTTGGGAGACGAGACCCAGTACTTC. Its protein product is CASSLSLGDETQYF. V and J are TRBV5-4 and TRBJ2-5, with D perhaps matching TRBD2 (5 bases). CDR3 length: 14 amino acids. The germline gives CDR1 SGHNT, CDR2 YYREEE (reference sequence). The ends were cut back, 1 base at V and 5 bases at J, with 12 bases in the middle.